This T cell receptor (beta chain) is drawn from a study of shared clonotypes between healthy human individuals. The V gene's germline CDR1 is SNHLY and CDR2 FYNNEI. V lost 11 bases and J 1 base, leaving 20 bases between the germline ends. The CDR3 covers 15 residues. The table came from immunoSEQ multiplex PCR; TCRdb's copy has only in-frame clones and leaves some out. The sample holds 900,000 to 1,200,000 clones, approximately 78% seen once. This sequence originates from a young man in good health. Some clones in this sample may be carry-over from other donors' samples. Specimen: memory CD4+ T cells from PBMCs. Indicated subset: CD45RA-negative fraction. The V gene is TRBV2, the J gene TRBJ1-1, with D hard to call. CDR3 nucleotides: TGTGCCCAGCCGCTGGTAGGACGTCCGAACACTGAAGCTTTCTTT. Amino acid sequence: CAQPLVGRPNTEAFF.